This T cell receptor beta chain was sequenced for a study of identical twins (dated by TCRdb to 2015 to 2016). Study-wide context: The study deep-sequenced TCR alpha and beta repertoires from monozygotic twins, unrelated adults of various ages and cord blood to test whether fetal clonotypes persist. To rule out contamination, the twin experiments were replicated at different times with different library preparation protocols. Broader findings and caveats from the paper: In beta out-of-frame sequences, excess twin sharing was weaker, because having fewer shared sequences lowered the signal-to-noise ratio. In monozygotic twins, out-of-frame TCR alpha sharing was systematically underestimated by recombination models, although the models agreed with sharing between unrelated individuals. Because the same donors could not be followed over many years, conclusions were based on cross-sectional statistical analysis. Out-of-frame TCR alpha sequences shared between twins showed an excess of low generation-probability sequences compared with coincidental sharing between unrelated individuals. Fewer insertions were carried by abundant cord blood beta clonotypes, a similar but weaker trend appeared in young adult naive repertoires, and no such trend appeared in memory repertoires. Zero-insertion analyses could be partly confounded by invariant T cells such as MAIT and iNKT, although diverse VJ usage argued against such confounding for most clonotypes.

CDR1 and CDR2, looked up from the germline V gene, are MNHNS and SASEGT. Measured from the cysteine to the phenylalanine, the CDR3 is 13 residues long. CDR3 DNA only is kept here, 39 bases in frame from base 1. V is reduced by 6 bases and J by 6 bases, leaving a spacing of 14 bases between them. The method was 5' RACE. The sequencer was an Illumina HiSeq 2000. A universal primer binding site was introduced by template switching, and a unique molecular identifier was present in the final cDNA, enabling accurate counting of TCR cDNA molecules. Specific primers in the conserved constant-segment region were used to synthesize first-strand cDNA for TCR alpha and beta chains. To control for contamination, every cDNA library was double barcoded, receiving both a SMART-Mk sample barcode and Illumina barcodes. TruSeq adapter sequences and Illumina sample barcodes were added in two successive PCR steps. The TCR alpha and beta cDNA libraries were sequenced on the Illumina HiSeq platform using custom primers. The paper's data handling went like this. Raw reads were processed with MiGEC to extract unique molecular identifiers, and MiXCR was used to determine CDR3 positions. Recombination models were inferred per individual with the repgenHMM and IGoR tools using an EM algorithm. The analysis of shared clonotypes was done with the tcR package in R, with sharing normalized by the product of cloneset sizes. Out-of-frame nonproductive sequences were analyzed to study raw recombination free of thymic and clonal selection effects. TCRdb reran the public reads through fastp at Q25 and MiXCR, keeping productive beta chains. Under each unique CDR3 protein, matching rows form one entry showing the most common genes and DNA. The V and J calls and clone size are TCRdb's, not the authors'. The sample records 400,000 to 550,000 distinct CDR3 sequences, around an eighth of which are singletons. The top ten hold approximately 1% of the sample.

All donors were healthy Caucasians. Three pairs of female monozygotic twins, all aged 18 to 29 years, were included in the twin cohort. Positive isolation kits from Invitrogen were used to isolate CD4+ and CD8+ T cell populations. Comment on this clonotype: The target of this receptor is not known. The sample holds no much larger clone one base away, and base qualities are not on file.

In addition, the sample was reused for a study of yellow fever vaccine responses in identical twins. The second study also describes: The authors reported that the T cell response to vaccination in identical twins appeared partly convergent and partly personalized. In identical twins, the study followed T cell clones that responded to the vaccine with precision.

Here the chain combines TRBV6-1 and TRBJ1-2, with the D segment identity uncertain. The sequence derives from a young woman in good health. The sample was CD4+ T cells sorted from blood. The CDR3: CASRRVVRDGYTF. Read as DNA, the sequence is TGTGCCAGCAGGCGGGTCGTGCGAGATGGCTACACCTTC.